This T cell receptor beta chain was recorded in a study of blood T cell repertoires in COVID-19. Whole-study context: The United States, Italy and Spain were the sources of the acute and convalescent COVID-19 samples.

About this clone itself: The junction differs from germline at one of its ends, possibly a read error.

TCRdb keeps only in-frame clones here, not all; method: immunoSEQ multiplex PCR. The sample lists about 70,000 clones, 75% occurring once. Germline assignment: CDR1 SEHNR and CDR2 FQNEAQ (reference sequence). The CDR3 totals 12 residues. This chain joins TRBV7-9 and TRBJ1-2; D is possibly TRBD1 (5 bases). Sequenced input: peripheral blood. This TCR was sampled from a man aged 70-80 years with acute or convalescent COVID-19. CDR3 sequence: CASRLDSNDYTF. CDR3 nucleotides: TGTGCCAGCAGATTAGACAGCAACGACTACACCTTC.